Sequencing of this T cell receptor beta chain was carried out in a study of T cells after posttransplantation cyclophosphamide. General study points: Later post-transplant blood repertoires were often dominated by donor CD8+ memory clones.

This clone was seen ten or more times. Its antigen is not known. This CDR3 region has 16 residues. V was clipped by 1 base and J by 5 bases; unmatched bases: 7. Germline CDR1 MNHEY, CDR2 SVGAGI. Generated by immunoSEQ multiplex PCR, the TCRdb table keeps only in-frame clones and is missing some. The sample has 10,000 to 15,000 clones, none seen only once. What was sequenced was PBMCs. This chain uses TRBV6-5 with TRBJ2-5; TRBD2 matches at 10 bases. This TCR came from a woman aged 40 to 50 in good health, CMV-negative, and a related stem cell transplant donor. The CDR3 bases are TGTGCCAGCAGTTACTTCTCTAGCGGGGGCGGGGAGACCCAGTACTTC. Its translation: CASSYFSSGGGETQYF.